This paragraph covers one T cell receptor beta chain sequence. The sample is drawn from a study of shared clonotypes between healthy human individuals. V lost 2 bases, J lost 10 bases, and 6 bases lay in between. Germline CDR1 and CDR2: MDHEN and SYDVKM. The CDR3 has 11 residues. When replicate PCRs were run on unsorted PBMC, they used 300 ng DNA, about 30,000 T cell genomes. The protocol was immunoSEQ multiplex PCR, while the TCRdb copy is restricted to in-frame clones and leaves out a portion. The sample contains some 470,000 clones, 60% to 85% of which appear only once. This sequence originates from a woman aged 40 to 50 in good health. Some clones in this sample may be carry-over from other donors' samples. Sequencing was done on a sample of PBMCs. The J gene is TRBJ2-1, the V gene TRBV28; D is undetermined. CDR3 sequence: CASSLPPEQFF. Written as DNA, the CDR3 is TGTGCCAGCAGTTTACCCCCAGAGCAGTTCTTC.